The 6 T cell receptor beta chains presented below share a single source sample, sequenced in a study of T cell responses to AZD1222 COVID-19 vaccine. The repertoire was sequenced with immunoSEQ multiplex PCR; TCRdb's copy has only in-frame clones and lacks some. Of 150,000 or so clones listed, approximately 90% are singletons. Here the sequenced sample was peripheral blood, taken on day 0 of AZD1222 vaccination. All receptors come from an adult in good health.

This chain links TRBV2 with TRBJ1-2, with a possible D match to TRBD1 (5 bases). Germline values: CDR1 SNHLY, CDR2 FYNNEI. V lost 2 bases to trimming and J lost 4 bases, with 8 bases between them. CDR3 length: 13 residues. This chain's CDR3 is CASSERGTYGYTF. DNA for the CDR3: TGTGCCAGCAGTGAACGGGGGACCTATGGCTACACCTTC.

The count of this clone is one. The CDR3 loop reads CSASYQSEAFF. CDR3 in DNA: TGCAGTGCTAGTTACCAGAGTGAAGCTTTCTTT. This rearrangement joins TRBV20-1 to TRBJ1-1; D gene ambiguous. CDR1 is DFQATT, CDR2 SNEGSKA, per germline (reference sequence). V lost 3 bases and J lost 7, with 9 bases in between. The length of the CDR3 is 11 residues.

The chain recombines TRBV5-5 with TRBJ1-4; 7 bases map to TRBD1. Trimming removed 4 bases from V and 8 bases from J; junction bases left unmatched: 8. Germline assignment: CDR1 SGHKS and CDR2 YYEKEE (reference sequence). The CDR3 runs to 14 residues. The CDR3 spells CASSAGQLTEKLFF. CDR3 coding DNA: TGTGCCAGCAGCGCGGGACAGCTTACCGAAAAACTGTTTTTT.

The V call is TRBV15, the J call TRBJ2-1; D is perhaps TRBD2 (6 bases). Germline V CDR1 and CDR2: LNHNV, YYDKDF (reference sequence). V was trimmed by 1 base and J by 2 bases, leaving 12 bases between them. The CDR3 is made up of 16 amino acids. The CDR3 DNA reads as TGTGCCACCAGCAGAGGAGGGATAGCGGCCTACAATGAGCAGTTCTTC. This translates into CATSRGGIAAYNEQFF.

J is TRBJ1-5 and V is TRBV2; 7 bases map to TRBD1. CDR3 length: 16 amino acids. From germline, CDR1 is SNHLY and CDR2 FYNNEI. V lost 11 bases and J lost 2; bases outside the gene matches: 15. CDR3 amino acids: CAGRPGGLGGNQPQHF. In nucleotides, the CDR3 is TGTGCCGGGCGGCCAGGGGGGTTGGGGGGCAATCAGCCCCAGCATTTT.

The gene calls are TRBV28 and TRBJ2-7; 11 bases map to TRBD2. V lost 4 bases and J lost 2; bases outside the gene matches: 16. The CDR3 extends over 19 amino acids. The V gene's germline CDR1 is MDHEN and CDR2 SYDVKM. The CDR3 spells CASSSSRLRTSGSPYEQYF. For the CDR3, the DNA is TGTGCCAGCAGTTCCTCCCGCCTACGGACTAGCGGGTCCCCCTACGAGCAGTACTTC. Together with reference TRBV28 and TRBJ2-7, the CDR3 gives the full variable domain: DVKVTQSSRYLVKRTGEKVFLECVQDMDHENMFWYRQDPGLGLRLIYFSYDVKMKEKGDIPEGYSVSREKKERFSLILESASTNQTSMYLCASSSSRLRTSGSPYEQYFGPGTRLTVT.